This paragraph covers one T cell receptor beta chain sequence. V lost 3 bases and J lost 3; bases outside the gene matches: 5. Germline-derived CDR1 and CDR2 are SGDLS and YYNGEE. The CDR3 contains 17 residues. This sample is drawn from a study of blood T cell repertoires in COVID-19. Looking at the study overall: Whether acute or convalescent, the COVID-19 samples came from the United States, Italy and Spain.

Clones were sequenced by immunoSEQ multiplex PCR, and TCRdb holds only the in-frame ones, with some missing. Of 130,000 or so clones listed, about 81% are singletons. This TCR was sampled from a woman at least 80 years old with acute or convalescent COVID-19. Sequenced input: peripheral blood. The chain couples TRBV9 to TRBJ2-3, with 15 bases that match TRBD2. This chain's CDR3 is CASSAGGLAGGTDTQYF. For the CDR3, the DNA is TGTGCCAGCAGCGCCGGAGGACTAGCGGGGGGGACAGATACGCAGTATTTT.